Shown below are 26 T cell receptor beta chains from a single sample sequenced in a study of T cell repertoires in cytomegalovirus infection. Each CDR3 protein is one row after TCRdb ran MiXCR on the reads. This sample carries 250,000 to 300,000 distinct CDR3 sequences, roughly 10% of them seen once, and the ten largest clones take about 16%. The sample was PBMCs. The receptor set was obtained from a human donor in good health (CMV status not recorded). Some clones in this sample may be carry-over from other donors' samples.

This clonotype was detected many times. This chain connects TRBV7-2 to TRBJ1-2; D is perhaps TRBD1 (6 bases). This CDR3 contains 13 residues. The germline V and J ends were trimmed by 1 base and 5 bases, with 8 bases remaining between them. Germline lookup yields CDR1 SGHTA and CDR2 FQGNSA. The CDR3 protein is CASSLEQGYGYTF. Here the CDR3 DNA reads TGTGCCAGCAGCTTAGAACAGGGATATGGCTACACCTTC.

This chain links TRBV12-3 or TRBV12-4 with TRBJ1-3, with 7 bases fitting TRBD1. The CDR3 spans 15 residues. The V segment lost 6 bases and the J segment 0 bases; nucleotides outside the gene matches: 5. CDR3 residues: CASSETGISGNTIYF. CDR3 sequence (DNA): TGTGCCAGCAGCGAGACAGGGATCTCTGGAAACACCATATATTTT.

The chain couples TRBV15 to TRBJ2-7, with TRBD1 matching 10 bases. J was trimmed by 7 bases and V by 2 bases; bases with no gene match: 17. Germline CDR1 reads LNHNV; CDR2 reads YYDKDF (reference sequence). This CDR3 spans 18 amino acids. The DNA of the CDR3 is TGTGCCACCAGCAGAACGTCTGGGACCGGGACAGGGGTGTGGGAGCAGTACTTC. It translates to CATSRTSGTGTGVWEQYF.

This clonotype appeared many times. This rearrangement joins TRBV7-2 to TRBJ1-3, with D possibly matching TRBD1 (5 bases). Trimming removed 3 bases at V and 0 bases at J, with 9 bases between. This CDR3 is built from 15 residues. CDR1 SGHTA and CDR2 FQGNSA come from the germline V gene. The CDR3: CASSLGPSSGNTIYF. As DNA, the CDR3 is TGTGCCAGCAGCTTGGGACCGAGCTCTGGAAACACCATATATTTT.

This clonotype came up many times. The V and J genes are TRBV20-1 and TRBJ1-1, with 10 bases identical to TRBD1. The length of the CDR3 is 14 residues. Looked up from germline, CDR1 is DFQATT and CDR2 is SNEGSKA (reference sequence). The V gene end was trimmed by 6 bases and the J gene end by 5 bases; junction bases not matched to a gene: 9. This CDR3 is CSAITGQGWTEAFF. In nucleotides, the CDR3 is TGCAGTGCCATAACGGGACAGGGGTGGACTGAAGCTTTCTTT.

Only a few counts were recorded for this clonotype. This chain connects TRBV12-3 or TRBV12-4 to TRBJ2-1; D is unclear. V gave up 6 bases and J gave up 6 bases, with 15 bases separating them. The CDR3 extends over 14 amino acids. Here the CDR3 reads CASRLSTLVNEQFF. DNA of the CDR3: TGTGCCAGCAGACTATCCACTTTGGTCAATGAGCAGTTCTTC.

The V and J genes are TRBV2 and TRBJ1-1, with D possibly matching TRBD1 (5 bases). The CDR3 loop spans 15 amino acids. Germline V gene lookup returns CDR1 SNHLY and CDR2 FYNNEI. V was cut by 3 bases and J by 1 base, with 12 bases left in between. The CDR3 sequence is CASSDTGTTNTEAFF. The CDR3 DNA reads TGTGCCAGCAGTGACACAGGCACAACGAACACTGAAGCTTTCTTT.

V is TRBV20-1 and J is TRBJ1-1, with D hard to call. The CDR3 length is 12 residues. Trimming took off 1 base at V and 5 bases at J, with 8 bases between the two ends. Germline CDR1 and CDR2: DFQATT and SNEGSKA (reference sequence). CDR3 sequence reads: CSARGVRTEAFF. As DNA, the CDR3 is TGCAGTGCTAGAGGAGTTCGGACTGAAGCTTTCTTT.

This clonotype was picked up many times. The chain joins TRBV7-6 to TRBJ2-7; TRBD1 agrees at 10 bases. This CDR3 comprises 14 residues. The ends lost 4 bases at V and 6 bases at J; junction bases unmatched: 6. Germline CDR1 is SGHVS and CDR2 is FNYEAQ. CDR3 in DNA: TGTGCCAGCAGCTCCGGGACAGGGGCCGGCGAGCAGTACTTC. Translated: CASSSGTGAGEQYF. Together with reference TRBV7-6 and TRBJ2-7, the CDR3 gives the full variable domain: GAGVSQSPRYKVTKRGQDVALRCDPISGHVSLYWYRQALGQGPEFLTYFNYEAQQDKSGLPNDRFSAERPEGSISTLTIQRTEQRDSAMYRCASSSGTGAGEQYFGPGTRLTVT.

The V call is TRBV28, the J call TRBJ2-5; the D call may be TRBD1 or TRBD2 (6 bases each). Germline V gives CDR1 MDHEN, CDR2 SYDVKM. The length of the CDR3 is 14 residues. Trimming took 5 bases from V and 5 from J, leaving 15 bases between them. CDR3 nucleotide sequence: TGTGCCAGCAGTCGCAGGGGAGGAGGGGAGACCCAGTACTTC. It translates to CASSRRGGGETQYF.

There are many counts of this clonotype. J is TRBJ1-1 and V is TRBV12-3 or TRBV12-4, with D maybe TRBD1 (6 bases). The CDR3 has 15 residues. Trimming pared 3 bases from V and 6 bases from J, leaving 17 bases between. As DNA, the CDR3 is TGTGCCAGCAGTTTTTTTGACAGGCCGCTTGCTGAAGCTTTCTTT. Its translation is CASSFFDRPLAEAFF.

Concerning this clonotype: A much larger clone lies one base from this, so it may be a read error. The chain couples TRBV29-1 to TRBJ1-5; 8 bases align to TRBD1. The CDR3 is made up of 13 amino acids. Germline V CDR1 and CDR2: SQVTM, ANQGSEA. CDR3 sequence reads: CSVGDRGGQPQNF. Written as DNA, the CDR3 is TGCAGCGTTGGTGACAGGGGAGGTCAGCCCCAGAATTTT.

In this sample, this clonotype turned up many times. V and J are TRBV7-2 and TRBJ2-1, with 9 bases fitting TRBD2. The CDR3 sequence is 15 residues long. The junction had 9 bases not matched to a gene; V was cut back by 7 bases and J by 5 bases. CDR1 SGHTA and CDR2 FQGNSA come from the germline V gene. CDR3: CASTPPGLAHNEQFF. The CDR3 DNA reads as TGTGCCAGCACCCCCCCGGGACTAGCACACAATGAGCAGTTCTTC. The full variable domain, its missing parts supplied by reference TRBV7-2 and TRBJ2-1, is GAGVSQSPSNKVTEKGKDVELRCDPISGHTALYWYRQSLGQGLEFLIYFQGNSAPDKSGLPSDRFSAERTGGSVSTLTIQRTQQEDSAVYLCASTPPGLAHNEQFFGPGTRLTVL.

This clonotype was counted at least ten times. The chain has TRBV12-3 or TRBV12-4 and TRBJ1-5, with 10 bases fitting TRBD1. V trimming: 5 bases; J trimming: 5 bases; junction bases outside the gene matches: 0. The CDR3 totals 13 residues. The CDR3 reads CASSGTGDQPQHF. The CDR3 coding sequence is TGTGCCAGCAGTGGGACAGGGGATCAGCCCCAGCATTTT.

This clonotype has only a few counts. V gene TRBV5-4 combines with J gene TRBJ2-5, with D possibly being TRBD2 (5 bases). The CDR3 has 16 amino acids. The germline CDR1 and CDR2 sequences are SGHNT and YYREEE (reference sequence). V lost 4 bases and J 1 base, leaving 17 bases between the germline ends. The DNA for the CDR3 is TGTGCCAGCAGCGTCCAAGGGAGTTCCCTCCAAGAGACCCAGTACTTC. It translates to CASSVQGSSLQETQYF.

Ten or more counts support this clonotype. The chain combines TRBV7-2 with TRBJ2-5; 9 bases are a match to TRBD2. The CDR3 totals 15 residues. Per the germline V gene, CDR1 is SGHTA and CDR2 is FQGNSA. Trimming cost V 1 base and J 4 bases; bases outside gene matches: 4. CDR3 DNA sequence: TGTGCCAGCAGCTTAGTAGCGGGAGTGGGAGAGACCCAGTACTTC. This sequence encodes CASSLVAGVGETQYF. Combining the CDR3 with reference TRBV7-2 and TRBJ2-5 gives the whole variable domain GAGVSQSPSNKVTEKGKDVELRCDPISGHTALYWYRQSLGQGLEFLIYFQGNSAPDKSGLPSDRFSAERTGGSVSTLTIQRTQQEDSAVYLCASSLVAGVGETQYFGPGTRLLVL.

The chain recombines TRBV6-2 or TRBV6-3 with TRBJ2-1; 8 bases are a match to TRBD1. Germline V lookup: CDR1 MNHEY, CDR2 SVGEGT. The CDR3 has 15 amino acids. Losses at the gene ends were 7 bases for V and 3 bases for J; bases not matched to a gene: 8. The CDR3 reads CASIQSGTGYNEQFF. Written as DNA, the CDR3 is TGTGCCAGCATCCAGTCCGGGACAGGCTACAATGAGCAGTTCTTC.

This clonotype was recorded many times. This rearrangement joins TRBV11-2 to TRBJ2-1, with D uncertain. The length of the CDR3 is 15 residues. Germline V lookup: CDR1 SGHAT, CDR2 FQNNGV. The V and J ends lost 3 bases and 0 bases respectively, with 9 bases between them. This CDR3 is CASSFSSSSYNEQFF. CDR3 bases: TGTGCCAGCAGCTTTAGCTCTAGCTCCTACAATGAGCAGTTCTTC.

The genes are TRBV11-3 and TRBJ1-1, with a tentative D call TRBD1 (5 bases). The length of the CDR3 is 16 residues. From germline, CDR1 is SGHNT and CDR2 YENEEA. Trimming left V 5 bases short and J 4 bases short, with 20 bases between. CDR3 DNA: TGTGCCAGCAGCCGAGGGGAGGGGCGCGTCGGCACTGAAGCTTTCTTT. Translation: CASSRGEGRVGTEAFF.

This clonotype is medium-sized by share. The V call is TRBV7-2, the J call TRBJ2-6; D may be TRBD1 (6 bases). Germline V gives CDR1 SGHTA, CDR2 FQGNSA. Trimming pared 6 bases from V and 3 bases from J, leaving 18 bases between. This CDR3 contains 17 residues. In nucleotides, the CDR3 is TGTGCCAGCAGGAAGAGAGCAGGGGCGTTTGGGGCCAACGTCCTGACTTTC. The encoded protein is CASRKRAGAFGANVLTF.

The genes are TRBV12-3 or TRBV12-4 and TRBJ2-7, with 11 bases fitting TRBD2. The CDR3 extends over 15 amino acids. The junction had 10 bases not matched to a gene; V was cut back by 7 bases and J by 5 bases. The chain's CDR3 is CASTPLAGVVHEQYF. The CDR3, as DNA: TGTGCCAGCACCCCACTAGCGGGAGTAGTCCACGAGCAGTACTTC.

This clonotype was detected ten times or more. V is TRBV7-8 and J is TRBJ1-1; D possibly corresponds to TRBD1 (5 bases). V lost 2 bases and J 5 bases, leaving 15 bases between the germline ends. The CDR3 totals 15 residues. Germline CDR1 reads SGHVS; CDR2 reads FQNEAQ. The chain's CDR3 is CASSLLLGVETEAFF. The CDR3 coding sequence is TGTGCCAGCAGCTTACTGTTGGGGGTGGAGACTGAAGCTTTCTTT.

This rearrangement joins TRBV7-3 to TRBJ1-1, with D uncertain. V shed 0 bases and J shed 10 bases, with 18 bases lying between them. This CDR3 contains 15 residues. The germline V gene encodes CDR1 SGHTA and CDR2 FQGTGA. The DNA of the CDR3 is TGTGCCAGCAGCTTAACCCGAGAGGAAAGGAGCGGAGCTTTCTTT. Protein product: CASSLTREERSGAFF.

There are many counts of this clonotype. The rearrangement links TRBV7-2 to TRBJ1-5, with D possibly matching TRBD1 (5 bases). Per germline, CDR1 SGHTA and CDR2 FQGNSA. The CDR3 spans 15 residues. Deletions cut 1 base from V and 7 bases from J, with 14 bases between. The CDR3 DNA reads TGTGCCAGCAGCTTAGTCGGAGGGGCAAGGCAGCCCCAGCATTTT. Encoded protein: CASSLVGGARQPQHF.

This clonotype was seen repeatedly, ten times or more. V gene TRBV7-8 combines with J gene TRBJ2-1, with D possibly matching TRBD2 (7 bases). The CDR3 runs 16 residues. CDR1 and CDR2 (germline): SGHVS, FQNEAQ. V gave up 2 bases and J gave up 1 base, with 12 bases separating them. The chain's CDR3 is CASSLIGGGSYNEQFF. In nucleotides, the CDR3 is TGTGCCAGCAGCTTAATAGGGGGGGGATCCTACAATGAGCAGTTCTTC.

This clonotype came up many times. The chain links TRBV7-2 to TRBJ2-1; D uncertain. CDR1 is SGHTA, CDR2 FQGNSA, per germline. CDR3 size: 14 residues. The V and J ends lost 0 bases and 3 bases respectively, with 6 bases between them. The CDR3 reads CASSLASDYNEQFF. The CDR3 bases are TGTGCCAGCAGCTTAGCATCAGACTACAATGAGCAGTTCTTC.